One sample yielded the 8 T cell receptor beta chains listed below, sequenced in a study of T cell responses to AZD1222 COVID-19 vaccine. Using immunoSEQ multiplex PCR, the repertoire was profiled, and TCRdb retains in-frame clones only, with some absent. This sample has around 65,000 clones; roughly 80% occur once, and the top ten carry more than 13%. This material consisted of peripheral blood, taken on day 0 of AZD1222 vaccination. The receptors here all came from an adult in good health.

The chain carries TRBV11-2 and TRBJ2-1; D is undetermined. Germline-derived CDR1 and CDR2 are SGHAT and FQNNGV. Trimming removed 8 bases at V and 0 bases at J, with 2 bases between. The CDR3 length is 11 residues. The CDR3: CASVSYNEQFF. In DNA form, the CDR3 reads TGTGCCAGCGTCTCCTACAATGAGCAGTTCTTC.

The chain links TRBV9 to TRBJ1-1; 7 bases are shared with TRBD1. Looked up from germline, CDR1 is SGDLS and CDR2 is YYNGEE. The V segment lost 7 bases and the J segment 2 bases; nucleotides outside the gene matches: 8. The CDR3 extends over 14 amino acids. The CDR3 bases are TGTGCCAGCGGGGCGGGACAGAGTAACACTGAAGCTTTCTTT. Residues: CASGAGQSNTEAFF.

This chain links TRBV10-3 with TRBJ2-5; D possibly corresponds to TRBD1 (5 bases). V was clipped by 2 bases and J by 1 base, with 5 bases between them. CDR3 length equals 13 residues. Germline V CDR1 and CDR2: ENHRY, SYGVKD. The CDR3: CAISEGAQETQYF. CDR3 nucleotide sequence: TGTGCCATCAGTGAGGGGGCCCAAGAGACCCAGTACTTC.

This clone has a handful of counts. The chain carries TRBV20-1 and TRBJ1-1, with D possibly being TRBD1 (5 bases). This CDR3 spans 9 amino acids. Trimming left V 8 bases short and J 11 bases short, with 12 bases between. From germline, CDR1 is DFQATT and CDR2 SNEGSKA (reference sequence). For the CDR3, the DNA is TGCAGTTTGGAGGGGCTGGCTTTCTTT. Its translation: CSLEGLAFF.

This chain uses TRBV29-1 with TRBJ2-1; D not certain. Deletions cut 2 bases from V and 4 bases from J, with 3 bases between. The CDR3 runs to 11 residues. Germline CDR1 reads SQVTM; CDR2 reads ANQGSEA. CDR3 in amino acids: CSVEKYNEQFF. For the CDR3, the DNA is TGCAGCGTTGAAAAGTACAATGAGCAGTTCTTC.

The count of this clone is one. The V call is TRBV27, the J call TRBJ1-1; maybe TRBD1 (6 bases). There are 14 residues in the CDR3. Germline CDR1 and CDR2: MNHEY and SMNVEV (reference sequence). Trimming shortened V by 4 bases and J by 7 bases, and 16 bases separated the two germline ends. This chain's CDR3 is CASSSRRGGVEAFF. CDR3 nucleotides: TGTGCCAGCAGTTCGAGGAGGGGGGGGGTTGAAGCTTTCTTT.

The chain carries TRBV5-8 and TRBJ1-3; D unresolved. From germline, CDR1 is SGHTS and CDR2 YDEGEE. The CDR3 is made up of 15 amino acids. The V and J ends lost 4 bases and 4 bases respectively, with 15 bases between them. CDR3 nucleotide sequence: TGTGCCAGCAGCCCCCGGGTCGCCGGGGGAAACACCATATATTTT. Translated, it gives CASSPRVAGGNTIYF.

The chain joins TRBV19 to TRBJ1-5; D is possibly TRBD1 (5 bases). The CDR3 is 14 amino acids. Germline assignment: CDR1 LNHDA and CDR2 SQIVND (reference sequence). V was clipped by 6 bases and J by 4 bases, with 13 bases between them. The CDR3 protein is CASSQMAGNQPQHF. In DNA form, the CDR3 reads TGTGCCAGTAGCCAAATGGCAGGGAATCAGCCCCAGCATTTT.